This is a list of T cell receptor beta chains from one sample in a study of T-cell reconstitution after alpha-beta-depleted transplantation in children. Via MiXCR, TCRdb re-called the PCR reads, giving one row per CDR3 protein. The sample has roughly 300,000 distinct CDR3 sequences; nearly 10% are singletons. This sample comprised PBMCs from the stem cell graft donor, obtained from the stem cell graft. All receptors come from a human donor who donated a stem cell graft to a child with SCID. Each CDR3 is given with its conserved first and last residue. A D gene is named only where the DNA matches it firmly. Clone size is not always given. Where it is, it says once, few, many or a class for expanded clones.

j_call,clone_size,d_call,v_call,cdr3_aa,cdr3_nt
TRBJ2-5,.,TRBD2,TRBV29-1,CSAKGTSDPPLYF,TGCAGCGCCAAAGGGACTAGCGACCCCCCGTTGTACTTC
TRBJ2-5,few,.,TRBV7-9,CASSLIEGSGEETQYF,TGTGCCAGCAGCTTAATCGAGGGTTCAGGGGAAGAGACCCAGTACTTC
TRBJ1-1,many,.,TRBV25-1,CASRGEGGTEAFF,TGTGCCAGCAGAGGGGAGGGTGGCACTGAAGCTTTCTTT
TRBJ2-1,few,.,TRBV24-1,CATSDGGAGGNEQFF,TGTGCCACCAGTGATGGGGGAGCCGGTGGCAATGAGCAGTTCTTC
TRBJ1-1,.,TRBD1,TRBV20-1,CSARGTENTEAFF,TGCAGTGCTAGGGGGACAGAAAACACTGAAGCTTTCTTT
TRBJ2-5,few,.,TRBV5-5,CASSLVTSALQETQYF,TGTGCCAGCAGCTTGGTAACTTCGGCTCTTCAAGAGACCCAGTACTTC
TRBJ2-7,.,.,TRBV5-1,CASSLRGPYEQYF,TGCGCCAGCAGCTTGCGCGGGCCCTACGAGCAGTACTTC
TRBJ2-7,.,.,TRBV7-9,CASSPATEAYEQYF,TGTGCCAGCAGCCCAGCCACAGAAGCCTACGAGCAGTACTTC
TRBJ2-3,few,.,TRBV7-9,CASSPNAWLSTDTQYF,TGTGCCAGCAGCCCAAACGCCTGGCTTAGCACAGATACGCAGTATTTT
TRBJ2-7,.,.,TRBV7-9,CASSLEVVGAYEQYF,TGTGCCAGCAGCTTAGAGGTCGTGGGGGCCTACGAGCAGTACTTC
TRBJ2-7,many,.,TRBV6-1,CASRKTGSYEQYF,TGTGCCAGCAGGAAGACAGGATCCTACGAGCAGTACTTC
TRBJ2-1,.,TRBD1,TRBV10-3,CAISDNRDSAYNEQFF,TGTGCCATCAGTGACAACCGGGACAGCGCGTACAATGAGCAGTTCTTC
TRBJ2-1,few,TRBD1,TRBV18,CASSPRDRGLSYNEQFF,TGTGCCAGCTCACCTAGAGACAGGGGGCTATCCTACAATGAGCAGTTCTTC
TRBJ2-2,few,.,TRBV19,CASTLGWSTGELFF,TGTGCCAGTACCCTTGGATGGAGCACCGGGGAGCTGTTTTTT
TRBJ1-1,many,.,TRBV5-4,CASSLPGNTEAFF,TGTGCCAGCAGCTTGCCGGGGAACACTGAAGCTTTCTTT
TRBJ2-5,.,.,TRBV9,CASSELGAETQYF,TGTGCCAGCAGCGAGTTGGGAGCAGAGACCCAGTACTTC
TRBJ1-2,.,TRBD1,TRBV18,CASSPSVGQGASGYTF,TGTGCCAGCTCACCATCTGTCGGACAGGGGGCGTCTGGCTACACCTTC
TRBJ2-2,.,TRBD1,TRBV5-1,CASSFGDRAPGELFF,TGCGCCAGCAGCTTCGGGGACAGGGCCCCCGGGGAGCTGTTTTTT
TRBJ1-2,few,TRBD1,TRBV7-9,CASSLREGAPNYGYTF,TGTGCCAGCAGCCTCCGTGAGGGGGCCCCTAACTATGGCTACACCTTC
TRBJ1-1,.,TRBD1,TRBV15,CATSGDRDRGFTEAFF,TGTGCCACCAGCGGCGACCGGGACAGGGGTTTCACTGAAGCTTTCTTT
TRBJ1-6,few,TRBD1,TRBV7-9,CASSTGTGRDSPLHF,TGTGCCAGCAGCACTGGGACAGGGAGAGATTCACCCCTCCACTTT
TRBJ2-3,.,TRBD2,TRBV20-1,CSALWASGVRSTDTQYF,TGCAGTGCCCTCTGGGCTAGCGGGGTTCGCAGCACAGATACGCAGTATTTT
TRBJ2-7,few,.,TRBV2,CASTRGTTYEQYF,TGTGCCAGCACAAGGGGGACCACCTACGAGCAGTACTTC
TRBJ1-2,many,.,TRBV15,CATSRGKEGYGYTF,TGTGCCACCAGCAGGGGCAAAGAGGGCTATGGCTACACCTTC
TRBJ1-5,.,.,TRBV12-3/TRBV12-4,CASSFMRQPQHF,TGTGCCAGCAGTTTTATGCGCCAGCCCCAGCATTTT
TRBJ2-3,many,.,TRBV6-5,CASSYRGVAGATDTQYF,TGTGCCAGCAGTTACCGGGGGGTGGCGGGGGCTACAGATACGCAGTATTTT
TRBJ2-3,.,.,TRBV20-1,CSARDRGGASGPSTDTQYF,TGCAGTGCTAGAGATCGCGGAGGGGCGTCGGGGCCGAGCACAGATACGCAGTATTTT
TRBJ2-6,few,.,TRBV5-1,CASSRAGQGPSGANVLTF,TGCGCCAGCAGCAGGGCGGGGCAGGGGCCCTCTGGGGCCAACGTCCTGACTTTC
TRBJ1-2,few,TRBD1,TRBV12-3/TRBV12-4,CASSPTRTGGHGYTF,TGTGCCAGCAGTCCCACAAGGACAGGGGGACATGGCTACACCTTC
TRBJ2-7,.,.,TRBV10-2,CASSSPGFSSYEQYF,TGCGCCAGCAGCTCCCCCGGGTTTTCCTCCTACGAGCAGTACTTC
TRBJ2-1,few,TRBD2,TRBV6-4,CASRLLADNYNEQFF,TGTGCCAGCAGACTTCTAGCGGACAACTACAATGAGCAGTTCTTC
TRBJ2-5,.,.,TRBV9,CASSPGTQASETQYF,TGTGCCAGCAGCCCCGGGACCCAGGCTTCAGAGACCCAGTACTTC
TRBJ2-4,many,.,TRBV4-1,CASSQRGALAKNIQYF,TGCGCCAGCAGCCAAAGGGGGGCCCTAGCCAAAAACATTCAGTACTTC
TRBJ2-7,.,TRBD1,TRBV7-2,CASSPGTGQSYEQYF,TGTGCCAGCAGCCCCGGGACAGGGCAGTCCTACGAGCAGTACTTC
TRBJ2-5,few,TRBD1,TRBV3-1,CASSQRDRGPQTTQYF,TGTGCCAGCAGCCAACGGGACAGGGGACCTCAGACGACCCAGTACTTC
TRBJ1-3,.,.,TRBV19,CASSPLPGYGNTIYF,TGTGCCAGTAGTCCTCTGCCTGGATATGGAAACACCATATATTTT
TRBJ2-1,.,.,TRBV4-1,CASSQGGGTLSYNEQFF,TGCGCCAGCAGCCAAGGGGGGGGGACACTCTCCTACAATGAGCAGTTCTTC
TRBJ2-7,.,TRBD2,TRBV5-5,CASSFIAGEPYEQYF,TGTGCCAGCAGCTTTATAGCGGGGGAACCCTACGAGCAGTACTTC
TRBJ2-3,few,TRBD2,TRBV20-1,CSAREVAGNTQYF,TGCAGTGCTAGAGAGGTAGCGGGGAATACGCAGTATTTT
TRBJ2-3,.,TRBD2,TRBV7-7,CASSPAASGGADTQYF,TGTGCTAGCAGCCCAGCGGCTAGCGGGGGGGCTGATACGCAGTATTTT
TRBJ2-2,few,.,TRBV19,CASSIDWGTGELFF,TGTGCCAGTAGTATAGACTGGGGAACCGGGGAGCTGTTTTTT
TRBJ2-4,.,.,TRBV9,CASSVLMGGAKNIQYF,TGTGCCAGCAGCGTCCTTATGGGGGGCGCCAAAAACATTCAGTACTTC
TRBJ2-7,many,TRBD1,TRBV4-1,CASSQVHRGQQTAPYEQYF,TGCGCCAGCAGCCAAGTGCACAGGGGGCAACAAACGGCCCCCTACGAGCAGTACTTC
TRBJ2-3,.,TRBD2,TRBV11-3,CASSVGGVNTDTQYF,TGTGCCAGCAGCGTCGGGGGGGTGAACACAGATACGCAGTATTTT
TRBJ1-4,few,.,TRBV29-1,CSVPGSATTNEKLFF,TGCAGCGTGCCGGGGTCGGCCACAACTAATGAAAAACTGTTTTTT
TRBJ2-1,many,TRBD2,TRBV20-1,CSAAGTSSYNEQFF,TGCAGTGCTGCCGGGACTAGCTCCTACAATGAGCAGTTCTTC
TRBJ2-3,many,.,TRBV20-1,CSALDSRTDTQYF,TGCAGTGCCCTCGACTCCCGCACAGATACGCAGTATTTT
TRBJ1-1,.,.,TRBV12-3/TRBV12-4,CASSLISGSNTEAFF,TGTGCCAGCAGTTTAATCAGCGGTTCGAACACTGAAGCTTTCTTT
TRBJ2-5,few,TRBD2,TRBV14,CASSQLSAGSETQYF,TGTGCCAGCAGCCAGCTATCAGCGGGGTCCGAGACCCAGTACTTC
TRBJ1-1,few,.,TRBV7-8,CASSLVVSTSAFF,TGTGCCAGCAGCTTAGTGGTGTCAACTAGCGCTTTCTTT
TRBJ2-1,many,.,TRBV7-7,CASSLGGINNEQFF,TGTGCCAGCAGCTTAGGGGGCATCAACAATGAGCAGTTCTTC
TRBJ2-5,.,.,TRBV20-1,CSARDPRVQTQYF,TGCAGTGCTAGAGATCCCCGGGTACAGACCCAGTACTTC
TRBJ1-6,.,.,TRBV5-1,CASSRTVTKSSYNSPLHF,TGCGCCAGCAGCAGGACTGTGACCAAGAGCTCCTATAATTCACCCCTCCACTTT